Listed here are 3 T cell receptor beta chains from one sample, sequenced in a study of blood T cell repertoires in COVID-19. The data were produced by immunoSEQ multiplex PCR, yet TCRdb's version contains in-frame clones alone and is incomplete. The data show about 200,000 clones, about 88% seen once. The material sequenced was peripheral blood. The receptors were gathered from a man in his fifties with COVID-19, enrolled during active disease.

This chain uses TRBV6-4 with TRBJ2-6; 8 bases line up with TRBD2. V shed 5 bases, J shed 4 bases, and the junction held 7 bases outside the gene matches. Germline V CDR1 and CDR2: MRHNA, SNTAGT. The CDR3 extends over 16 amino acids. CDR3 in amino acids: CASSSGGPGGANVLTF. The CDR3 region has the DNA TGTGCCAGCAGTAGCGGGGGCCCCGGGGGGGCCAACGTCCTGACTTTC.

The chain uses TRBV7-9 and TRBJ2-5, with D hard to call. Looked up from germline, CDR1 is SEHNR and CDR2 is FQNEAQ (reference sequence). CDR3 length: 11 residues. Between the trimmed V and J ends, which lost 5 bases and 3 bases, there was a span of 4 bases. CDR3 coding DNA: TGTGCCAGCAGCCCCAAAGAGACCCAGTACTTC. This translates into CASSPKETQYF.

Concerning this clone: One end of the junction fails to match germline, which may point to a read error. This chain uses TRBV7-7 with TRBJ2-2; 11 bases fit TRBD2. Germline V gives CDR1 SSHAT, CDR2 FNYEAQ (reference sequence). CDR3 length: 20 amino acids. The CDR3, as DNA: TGTGCTAGCAGCGCAGTTTCCGGGACTAGCGGAGGTGCGAACACCGGGGAGCTGTTTTTT. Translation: CASSAVSGTSGGANTGELFF.